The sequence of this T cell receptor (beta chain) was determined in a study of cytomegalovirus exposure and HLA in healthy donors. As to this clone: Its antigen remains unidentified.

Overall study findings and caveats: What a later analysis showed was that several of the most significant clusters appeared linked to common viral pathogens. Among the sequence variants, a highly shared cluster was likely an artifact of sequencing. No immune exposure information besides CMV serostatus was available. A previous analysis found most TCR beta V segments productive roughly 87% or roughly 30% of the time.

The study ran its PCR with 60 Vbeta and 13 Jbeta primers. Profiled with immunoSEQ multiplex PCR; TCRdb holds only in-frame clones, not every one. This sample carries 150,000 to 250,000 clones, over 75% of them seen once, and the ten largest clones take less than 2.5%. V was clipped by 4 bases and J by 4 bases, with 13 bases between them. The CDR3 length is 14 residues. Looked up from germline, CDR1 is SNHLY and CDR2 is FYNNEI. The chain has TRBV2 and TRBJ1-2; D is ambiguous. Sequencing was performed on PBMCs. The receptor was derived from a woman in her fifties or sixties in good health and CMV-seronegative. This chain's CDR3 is CASSGEGRVYGYTF. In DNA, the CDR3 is TGTGCCAGCAGTGGGGAGGGCCGCGTCTATGGCTACACCTTC.